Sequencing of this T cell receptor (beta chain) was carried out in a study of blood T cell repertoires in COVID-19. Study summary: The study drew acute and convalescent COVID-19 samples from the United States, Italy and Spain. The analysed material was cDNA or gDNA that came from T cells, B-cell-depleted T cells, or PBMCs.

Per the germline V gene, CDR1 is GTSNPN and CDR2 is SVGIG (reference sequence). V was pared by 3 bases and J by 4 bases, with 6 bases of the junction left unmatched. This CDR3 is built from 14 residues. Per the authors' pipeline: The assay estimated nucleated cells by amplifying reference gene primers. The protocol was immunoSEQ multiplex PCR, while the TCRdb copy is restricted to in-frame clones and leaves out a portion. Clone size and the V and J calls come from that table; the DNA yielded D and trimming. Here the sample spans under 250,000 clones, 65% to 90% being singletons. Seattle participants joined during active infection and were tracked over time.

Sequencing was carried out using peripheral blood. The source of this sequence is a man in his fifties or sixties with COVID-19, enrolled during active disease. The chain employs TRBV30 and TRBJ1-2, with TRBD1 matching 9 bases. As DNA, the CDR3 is TGTGCCTGGAGGGGGACAGGGACCCTCTATGGCTACACCTTC. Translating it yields CAWRGTGTLYGYTF.